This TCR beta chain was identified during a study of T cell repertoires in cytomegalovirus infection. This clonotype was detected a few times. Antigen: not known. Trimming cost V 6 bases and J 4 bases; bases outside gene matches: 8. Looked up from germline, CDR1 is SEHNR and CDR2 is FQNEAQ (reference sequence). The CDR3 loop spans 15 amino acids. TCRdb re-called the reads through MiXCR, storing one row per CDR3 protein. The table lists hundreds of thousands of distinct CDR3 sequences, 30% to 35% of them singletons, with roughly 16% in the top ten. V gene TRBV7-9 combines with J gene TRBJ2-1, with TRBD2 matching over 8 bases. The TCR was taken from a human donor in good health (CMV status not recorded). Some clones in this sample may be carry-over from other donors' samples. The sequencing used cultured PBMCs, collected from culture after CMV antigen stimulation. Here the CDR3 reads CASSTTSGGYNEQFF. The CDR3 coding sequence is TGTGCCAGCAGTACAACTAGCGGAGGTTACAATGAGCAGTTCTTC.